This is a list of T cell receptor beta chains from one sample in a study of blood T cell repertoires in COVID-19. Profiling relied on immunoSEQ multiplex PCR, and the TCRdb table lists in-frame clones only, not all of them. The table records 35,000 to 45,000 clones, around 90% of them present only once. Sequenced material: peripheral blood. These receptors originate from a man aged 45-60 years with active COVID-19. CDR3s include the opening cysteine and the closing phenylalanine or tryptophan. The size of a clone is reported for some rows only, either as once, few or many, or as a class for expanded clones.

CDR3: CATMTTRGPSSYEQYF; J: TRBJ2-7; V: TRBV15; size: -; length: 16
CDR3: CASSESEGRRLRRNTIYF; J: TRBJ1-3; V: TRBV2; size: -; length: 18
CDR3: CASSLGFGTSAQETQYF; J: TRBJ2-5; V: TRBV11-2; size: -; length: 17
CDR3: CASSPQVQGRTEREAFF; J: TRBJ1-1; V: TRBV4-1; size: few; length: 17
CDR3: CASSQLYRGREKLFF; J: TRBJ1-4; V: TRBV4-2; size: few; length: 15
CDR3: CASSYLSSGSQETQYF; J: TRBJ2-5; V: TRBV7-6; size: -; length: 16
CDR3: CASSLSGGTQETQYF; J: TRBJ2-5; V: TRBV27; size: -; length: 15
CDR3: CASSYRGQVEKLFF; J: TRBJ1-4; V: TRBV6-5; size: -; length: 14
CDR3: CASSRRLATFSEELFF; J: TRBJ2-2; V: TRBV5-1; size: -; length: 16
CDR3: CAWSVNLAGRAQPQHF; J: TRBJ1-5; V: TRBV30; size: once; length: 16
CDR3: CASSPGSGGQVNEQFF; J: TRBJ2-1; V: TRBV9; size: -; length: 16
CDR3: CASRPNRGGYEQYF; J: TRBJ2-7; V: TRBV28; size: -; length: 14
CDR3: CASSPWDRVNYGYTF; J: TRBJ1-2; V: TRBV27; size: -; length: 15
CDR3: CASSQQMNTEAFF; J: TRBJ1-1; V: TRBV6-5; size: -; length: 13
CDR3: CASSIRVGYNSPLHF; J: TRBJ1-6; V: TRBV5-4; size: -; length: 15
CDR3: CASSHPQGVGYGYTF; J: TRBJ1-2; V: TRBV4-1; size: -; length: 15
CDR3: CASSRSHGGNTIYF; J: TRBJ1-3; V: TRBV4-3; size: -; length: 14
CDR3: CASSERGWGTDTQYF; J: TRBJ2-3; V: TRBV2; size: -; length: 15
CDR3: CASSSGQRISDTQYF; J: TRBJ2-3; V: TRBV6-6; size: -; length: 15
CDR3: CASSLLGGSYTF; J: TRBJ1-2; V: TRBV12-3/TRBV12-4; size: -; length: 12
CDR3: CASSLGGVAGSSTDTQYF; J: TRBJ2-3; V: TRBV10-2; size: -; length: 18
CDR3: CASSEEQGRGREAFF; J: TRBJ1-1; V: TRBV6-1; size: -; length: 15
CDR3: CASSHPGEGQPQHF; J: TRBJ1-5; V: TRBV4-2; size: -; length: 14
CDR3: CAISGTTGVGQPQHF; J: TRBJ1-5; V: TRBV10-3; size: -; length: 15
CDR3: CASSPAGGSVNEQFF; J: TRBJ2-1; V: TRBV6-2/TRBV6-3; size: -; length: 15
CDR3: CAAYAGNYGYTF; J: TRBJ1-2; V: TRBV7-9; size: -; length: 12
CDR3: CAISESGHGFMADTQYF; J: TRBJ2-3; V: TRBV10-3; size: once; length: 17
CDR3: CASSEYRAEKLFF; J: TRBJ1-4; V: TRBV6-1; size: -; length: 13
CDR3: CASSATGEGTFF; J: TRBJ1-1; V: TRBV6-6; size: -; length: 12
CDR3: CASSYSMAGVYNEQFF; J: TRBJ2-1; V: TRBV6-5; size: -; length: 16
CDR3: CASRQTGLEQPQHF; J: TRBJ1-5; V: TRBV6-6; size: once; length: 14
CDR3: CASRRQDSPETQYF; J: TRBJ2-5; V: TRBV4-1; size: -; length: 14
CDR3: CASSFTPGEQYF; J: TRBJ2-7; V: TRBV6-2/TRBV6-3; size: -; length: 12
CDR3: CASSVVSVDEQFF; J: TRBJ2-1; V: TRBV9; size: -; length: 13
CDR3: CASKLTDTKGGYTF; J: TRBJ1-2; V: TRBV2; size: -; length: 14
CDR3: CASSRDSAYEQYF; J: TRBJ2-7; V: TRBV19; size: -; length: 13
CDR3: CASSQDSGNYGYTF; J: TRBJ1-2; V: TRBV16; size: -; length: 14
CDR3: CASSQDPRDTQYF; J: TRBJ2-3; V: TRBV4-1; size: -; length: 13
CDR3: CASSLFGSYNEQFF; J: TRBJ2-1; V: TRBV7-3; size: -; length: 14
CDR3: CATSRRGSGANVLTF; J: TRBJ2-6; V: TRBV6-5; size: -; length: 15
CDR3: CASSAYRQSSDEQFF; J: TRBJ2-1; V: TRBV9; size: -; length: 15
CDR3: CASSPPGKGFYEQYF; J: TRBJ2-7; V: TRBV6-5; size: -; length: 15
CDR3: CSASQGLGSYSPLHF; J: TRBJ1-6; V: TRBV20-1; size: -; length: 15
CDR3: CAISDPQRGGLDTQYF; J: TRBJ2-3; V: TRBV10-3; size: -; length: 16
CDR3: CASSPRWDRGRETQYF; J: TRBJ2-5; V: TRBV14; size: -; length: 16
CDR3: CASRRQNSGNTIYF; J: TRBJ1-3; V: TRBV5-1; size: -; length: 14
CDR3: CASSPTSGGNTGELFF; J: TRBJ2-2; V: TRBV7-8; size: -; length: 16
CDR3: CASSLEGYGGASTDTQYF; J: TRBJ2-3; V: TRBV5-5; size: once; length: 18